These 21 T cell receptor beta chains share one sample of origin, sequenced in a study of blood T cell repertoires in COVID-19. Profiled with immunoSEQ multiplex PCR; TCRdb holds only in-frame clones, not every one. The table records roughly 49,000 clones, around 90% of them present only once. Material: peripheral blood. The receptors were sampled from a man aged 45 to 65 with active COVID-19.

CDR3 residues: CASSQDLREQYF. The CDR3 DNA reads TGTGCCAGCAGCCAAGATCTCCGCGAGCAGTACTTC. The genes are TRBV3-1 (or the pseudogene TRBV3-2) and TRBJ2-7; no clear D gene. The CDR3 spans 12 residues. The germline V and J ends were trimmed by 0 bases and 6 bases, with 6 bases remaining between them. CDR1 LGHDT and CDR2 YNNKEL come from the germline V gene (reference sequence).

This rearrangement joins TRBV19 to TRBJ2-1; D is possibly TRBD2 (7 bases). CDR1 LNHDA and CDR2 SQIVND come from the germline V gene (reference sequence). The V gene lost 7 bases and the J gene lost 2 bases, with 15 bases spanning the gap. The CDR3 has 15 amino acids. In nucleotides, the CDR3 is TGTGCCAGTAATCGGGGCGGGGGCCCCTACAATGAGCAGTTCTTC. Protein product: CASNRGGGPYNEQFF.

This chain uses TRBV27 with TRBJ1-1, with D possibly TRBD1 on 5 matching bases. The length of the CDR3 is 16 residues. Germline V CDR1 and CDR2: MNHEY, SMNVEV (reference sequence). The V gene lost 6 bases and the J gene lost 1 base, with 18 bases spanning the gap. Here the CDR3 reads CASSWGGFDSNTEAFF. CDR3 nucleotide sequence: TGTGCCAGCAGCTGGGGGGGTTTTGACTCGAACACTGAAGCTTTCTTT.

The J gene is TRBJ2-5, the V gene TRBV7-2; tentatively, D is TRBD1 (6 bases). Trimming left V 0 bases short and J 2 bases short, with 10 bases between. Per the germline V gene, CDR1 is SGHTA and CDR2 is FQGNSA. The CDR3 length is 15 residues. The CDR3 DNA reads TGTGCCAGCAGCTTAGCGGGGACAACACAAGAGACCCAGTACTTC. Residues: CASSLAGTTQETQYF.

The CDR3 spells CAISEKAGTTEAFF. The CDR3 coding sequence is TGTGCCATCAGTGAGAAGGCGGGGACCACTGAAGCTTTCTTT. The chain carries TRBV10-3 and TRBJ1-1; tentatively, D is TRBD1 (5 bases). The CDR3 is made up of 14 amino acids. V was pared by 2 bases and J by 4 bases, with 11 bases between. Germline-derived CDR1 and CDR2 are ENHRY and SYGVKD.

The chain recombines TRBV12-3 or TRBV12-4 with TRBJ2-7; D gene uncertain. CDR3 length: 12 residues. Trimming shortened V by 2 bases and J by 4 bases, and 6 bases separated the two germline ends. In nucleotides, the CDR3 is TGTGCCAGCAGTTTAAGCCCTTACGAGCAGTACTTC. Residues: CASSLSPYEQYF.

The chain links TRBV27 to TRBJ2-6, with D perhaps matching TRBD1 (5 bases). Germline V gene data show CDR1 as MNHEY and CDR2 as SMNVEV (reference sequence). Trimming shortened V by 6 bases and J by 1 base, and 16 bases separated the two germline ends. This CDR3 has 17 amino acids. DNA of the CDR3: TGTGCCAGCAGGCTCAGTAAGGGGCCATCTGGGGCCAACGTCCTGACTTTC. Amino acids: CASRLSKGPSGANVLTF. Full variable domain (missing parts from reference TRBV27 and TRBJ2-6): EAQVTQNPRYLITVTGKKLTVTCSQNMNHEYMSWYRQDPGLGLRQIYYSMNVEVTDKGDVPEGYKVSRKEKRNFPLILESPSPNQTSLYFCASRLSKGPSGANVLTFGAGSRLTVL.

The chain couples TRBV6-5 to TRBJ2-5; 8 bases fit TRBD2. Germline V lookup: CDR1 MNHEY, CDR2 SVGAGI. The CDR3 is made up of 16 amino acids. V was clipped by 2 bases and J by 6 bases; unmatched bases: 11. This CDR3 reads CASSYGGRGGVKTQYF. The CDR3 DNA is TGTGCCAGCAGTTACGGGGGTCGGGGGGGCGTGAAGACCCAGTACTTC.

V usage is TRBV5-1 and J usage is TRBJ2-7; TRBD1 aligns across 9 bases. CDR3 length: 14 amino acids. Germline loops: CDR1 SGHRS, CDR2 YFSETQ. Trimming removed 5 bases from V and 7 bases from J; junction bases left unmatched: 10. The CDR3: CASSSGQGGREQYF. The CDR3 DNA reads TGCGCCAGCAGTTCGGGACAGGGTGGGAGAGAGCAGTACTTC.

This chain uses TRBV4-2 with TRBJ1-2; TRBD1 is a possible D gene (6 bases). V lost 2 bases and J lost 2, with 15 bases in between. This CDR3 contains 16 residues. CDR1 is LGHNA and CDR2 is YNFKEQ in the germline V gene. The chain's CDR3 is CASSQSFRDKNYGYTF. The CDR3 DNA follows: TGTGCCAGCAGCCAAAGTTTCCGGGACAAAAACTATGGCTACACCTTC.

The rearrangement joins TRBV30 to TRBJ1-2; weak D call: TRBD1 (5 bases). With 1 base removed from V and 7 bases from J, the gap between germline ends came to 10 bases. This CDR3 comprises 12 residues. In germline, CDR1 is GTSNPN, CDR2 SVGIG (reference sequence). The CDR3 DNA is TGTGCCTGGAGTGGGTCGGGGGGTGGCTACACCTTC. The encoded protein is CAWSGSGGGYTF.

The J gene is TRBJ2-3, the V gene TRBV4-3, with a possible D match to TRBD1 (6 bases). Germline V gives CDR1 LGHNA, CDR2 YSLEER. V lost 0 bases and J 1 base, leaving 14 bases between the germline ends. The CDR3 extends over 17 amino acids. In nucleotides, the CDR3 is TGCGCCAGCAGCCAAGACCTCGGGGCAGGGGGCACAGATACGCAGTATTTT. Translation gives CASSQDLGAGGTDTQYF.

This chain uses TRBV24-1 with TRBJ2-1; TRBD2 matches at 13 bases. V shed 2 bases, J shed 6 bases, and the junction held 3 bases outside the gene matches. The CDR3 loop spans 16 amino acids. Germline V CDR1 and CDR2: KGHDR, SFDVKD. CDR3 in amino acids: CATSDSGLAGFNEQFF. As DNA, the CDR3 is TGTGCCACCAGTGATTCGGGACTAGCGGGATTCAATGAGCAGTTCTTC.

The V gene is TRBV27, the J gene TRBJ2-7; D is perhaps TRBD2 (6 bases). Germline V gene lookup returns CDR1 MNHEY and CDR2 SMNVEV (reference sequence). Between the trimmed V and J ends, which lost 8 bases and 3 bases, there was a span of 14 bases. This CDR3 is built from 13 residues. This chain's CDR3 is CASRGLAGYEQYF. As DNA, the CDR3 is TGTGCCAGCCGGGGACTTGCGGGCTACGAGCAGTACTTC.

The chain couples TRBV27 to TRBJ2-7; 9 nucleotides agree with TRBD2. The CDR3 totals 14 residues. With 4 bases clipped from V and 5 bases from J, the junction kept 6 bases outside the gene matches. Germline V lookup: CDR1 MNHEY, CDR2 SMNVEV (reference sequence). The CDR3: CASSSLSGRNEQYF. CDR3 DNA: TGTGCCAGCAGTTCTCTTAGCGGGAGAAACGAGCAGTACTTC.

This clone was seen a few times. This chain connects TRBV7-9 to TRBJ2-7, with 11 bases that match TRBD1. The germline V gene encodes CDR1 SEHNR and CDR2 FQNEAQ (reference sequence). V lost 5 bases, J lost 2 bases, and 8 bases stayed unmatched. The CDR3 has 16 residues. The CDR3 DNA follows: TGTGCCAGCAGCCGATACCGGGACAGGGGGACCTACGAGCAGTACTTC. It is translated as CASSRYRDRGTYEQYF.

The rearrangement uses TRBV5-6 and TRBJ2-7; maybe TRBD2 (5 bases). Deletions cut 3 bases from V and 2 bases from J, with 6 bases between. This CDR3 contains 12 residues. Germline lookup yields CDR1 SGHDT and CDR2 YYEEEE. The CDR3 loop is CASSWGAYEQYF. The CDR3 nucleotides read TGTGCCAGCAGCTGGGGAGCCTACGAGCAGTACTTC.

This chain uses TRBV27 with TRBJ2-7; TRBD1 agrees at 7 bases. Germline V gene lookup returns CDR1 MNHEY and CDR2 SMNVEV (reference sequence). The CDR3 consists of 15 residues. J lost 1 base, V lost 2 bases, and 5 bases had no gene match. The CDR3 DNA sequence: TGTGCCAGCAGTTTAAGAGGGGGCAGTTCCTACGAGCAGTACTTC. This encodes CASSLRGGSSYEQYF.

The rearrangement joins TRBV6-1 to TRBJ1-6; 9 bases fit TRBD1. The CDR3 runs to 15 residues. The germline CDR1 and CDR2 sequences are MNHNS and SASEGT. The junction had 2 bases not matched to a gene; V was cut back by 3 bases and J by 5 bases. CDR3 region: CASSEGQGHNSPLHF. Here the CDR3 DNA reads TGTGCCAGCAGTGAGGGACAGGGACATAATTCACCCCTCCACTTT.

The V and J genes are TRBV5-6 and TRBJ2-3, with a possible D match to TRBD1 (5 bases). V lost 0 bases, J lost 2 bases, and 7 bases lay in between. Germline lookup yields CDR1 SGHDT and CDR2 YYEEEE. The CDR3 is 14 residues long. The CDR3 bases are TGTGCCAGCAGCTTGGACAGGCACACAGATACGCAGTATTTT. This translates into CASSLDRHTDTQYF.

The chain recombines TRBV20-1 with TRBJ1-1; D is possibly TRBD1 (6 bases). In germline, CDR1 is DFQATT, CDR2 SNEGSKA (reference sequence). The CDR3 is 11 residues long. CDR3 bases: TGCATTGGAGGGGGGGACACTGAAGCTTTCTTT. As protein: CIGGGDTEAFF.